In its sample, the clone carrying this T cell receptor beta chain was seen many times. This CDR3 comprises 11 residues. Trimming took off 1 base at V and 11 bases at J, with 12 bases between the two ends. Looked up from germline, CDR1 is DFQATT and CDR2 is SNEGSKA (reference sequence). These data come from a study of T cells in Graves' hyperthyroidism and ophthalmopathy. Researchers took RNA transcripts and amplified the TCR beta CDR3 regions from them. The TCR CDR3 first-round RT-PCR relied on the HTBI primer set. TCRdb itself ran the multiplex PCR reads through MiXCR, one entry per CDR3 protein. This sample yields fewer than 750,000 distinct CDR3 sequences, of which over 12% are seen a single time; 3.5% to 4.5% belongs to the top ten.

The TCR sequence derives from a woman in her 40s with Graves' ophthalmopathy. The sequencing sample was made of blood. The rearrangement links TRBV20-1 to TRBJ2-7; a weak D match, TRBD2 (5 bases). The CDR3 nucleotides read TGCAGTGCTAGAGTGGACTCCCAGGAGTACTTC. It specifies CSARVDSQEYF.